This T cell receptor beta chain derives from a study of beta chain features in type 1 diabetes. This clone was found a few times. The antigen remains unidentified. Sequencing targeted expressed TCRB transcripts, as all isolated RNA had been reverse transcribed. Data came from immunoSEQ multiplex PCR; TCRdb stores just in-frame clones and leaves some out. The table shows around 150,000 clones, with roughly 60% occurring only once. Notes on the study in general: TCRB CDR3s from Type 1 diabetes patients were moderately but significantly shorter in all four CD4+ subsets.

CDR3 length equals 11 residues. Deletions cut 2 bases from V and 14 bases from J, with 7 bases between. From germline, CDR1 is MGHDK and CDR2 SYGVNS. The sequence was collected from a man under 40 with type 1 diabetes. This chain connects TRBV25-1 to TRBJ1-6; no definite D call. Sample: naive CD4+ T cells from blood. The CDR3 protein is CASSERGALHF. DNA for the CDR3: TGTGCCAGCAGTGAACGCGGGGCCCTCCACTTT.